This entry describes one T cell receptor beta chain. The antigen is undetermined. The entry originates in a study of cytomegalovirus exposure and HLA in healthy donors. CDR1 is SGHAT, CDR2 FQNNGV, per germline. The CDR3 has 16 residues. The ends lost 1 base at V and 3 bases at J; junction bases unmatched: 3. With 60 Vbeta and 13 Jbeta primers, the PCR was carried out. The data were produced by immunoSEQ multiplex PCR, yet TCRdb's version contains in-frame clones alone and is incomplete. The repertoire consists of about 130,000 clones, with approximately 79% occurring once and the leading ten covering roughly 4%. The study, taken as a whole, reports: Later on, an analysis showed TCR association rates differing by HLA locus, with DRB1 the most and HLA-C the fewest.

The sequencing input was PBMCs. The receptor was isolated from a man aged 18 to 30 in good health and CMV-seropositive. The rearrangement uses TRBV11-2 and TRBJ2-1, with 10 bases lining up with TRBD2. CDR3 sequence: CASSLVASGGYNEQFF. The CDR3, as DNA: TGTGCCAGCAGCTTAGTCGCTAGCGGGGGCTACAATGAGCAGTTCTTC.